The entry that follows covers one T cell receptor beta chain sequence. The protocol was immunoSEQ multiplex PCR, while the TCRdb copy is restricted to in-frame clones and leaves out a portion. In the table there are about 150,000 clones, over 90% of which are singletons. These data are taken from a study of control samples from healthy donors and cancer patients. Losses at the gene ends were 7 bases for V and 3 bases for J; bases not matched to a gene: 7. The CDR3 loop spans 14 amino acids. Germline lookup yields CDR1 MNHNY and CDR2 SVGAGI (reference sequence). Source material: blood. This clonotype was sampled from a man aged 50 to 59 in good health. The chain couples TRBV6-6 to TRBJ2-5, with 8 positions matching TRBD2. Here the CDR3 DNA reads TGTGCCAGCACTATAGCGGGAAGGGAAGAGACCCAGTACTTC. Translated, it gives CASTIAGREETQYF.